This T cell receptor beta chain was profiled in a study of shared clonotypes between healthy human individuals. Study-wide context: Each donor's CD8 memory used one plate, CD8 naive two, each CD4 subset three.

This CDR3 region has 11 residues. Germline CDR1 and CDR2: MDHEN and SYDVKM. Trimming shortened V by 3 bases and J by 13 bases, and 12 bases separated the two germline ends. Replicate PCRs run on sorted subsets employed roughly 180 ng DNA, roughly 30,000 T cell genomes. TCRdb's table, derived via immunoSEQ multiplex PCR, lists solely in-frame clones and lacks some. The sample has around 180,000 clones; 85% to 95% are singletons. For this clone: The antigen is undetermined.

A split of CD4+ cells into CD45RA+ naive and CD45RA-negative memory subsets was performed. Study-wide results and caveats: Among donors, clonotype sharing was expected to be affected by sequencing depth.

The rearrangement uses TRBV28 and TRBJ1-1; D uncertain. This receptor was taken from a woman younger than 45 in good health. Material for sequencing was naive CD4+ T cells sorted from blood. Subset denoted: CD45RA+ positively selected. CDR3 amino acids: CASSLGLKGFF. CDR3 bases: TGTGCCAGCAGTTTGGGCCTTAAGGGTTTCTTT.